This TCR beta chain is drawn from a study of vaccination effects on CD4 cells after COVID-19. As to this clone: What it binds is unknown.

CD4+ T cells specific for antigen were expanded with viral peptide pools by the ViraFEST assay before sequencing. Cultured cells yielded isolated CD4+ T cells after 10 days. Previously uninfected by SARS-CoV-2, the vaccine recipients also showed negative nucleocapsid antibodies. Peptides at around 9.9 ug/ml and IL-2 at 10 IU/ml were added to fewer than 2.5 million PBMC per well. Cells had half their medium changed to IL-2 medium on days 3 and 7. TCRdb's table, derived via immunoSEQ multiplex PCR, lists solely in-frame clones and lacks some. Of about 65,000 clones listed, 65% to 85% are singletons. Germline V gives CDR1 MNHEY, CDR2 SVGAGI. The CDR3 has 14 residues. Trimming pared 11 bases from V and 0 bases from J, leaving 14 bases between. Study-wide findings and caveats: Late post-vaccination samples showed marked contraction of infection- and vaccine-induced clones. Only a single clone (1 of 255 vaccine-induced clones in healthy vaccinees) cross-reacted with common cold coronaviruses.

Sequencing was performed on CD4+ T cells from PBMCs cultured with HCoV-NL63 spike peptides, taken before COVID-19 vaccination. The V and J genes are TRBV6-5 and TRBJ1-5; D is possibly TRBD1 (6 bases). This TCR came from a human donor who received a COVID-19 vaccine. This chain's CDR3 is CACSDSLSNQPQHF. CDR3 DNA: TGTGCCTGTTCGGACAGCCTTAGCAATCAGCCCCAGCATTTT.